This TCR beta chain is drawn from a study of CD8+ T cells in alopecia areata. Documented treatment: oral pan-JAK inhibitor, 5-10 mg twice daily. The CDR3 has 14 residues. Germline CDR1 reads LGHNA; CDR2 reads YNFKEQ. The V gene end was trimmed by 5 bases and the J gene end by 3 bases; junction bases not matched to a gene: 4. Isolated RNA was reverse transcribed into cDNA used as the sequencing template. The repertoire was sequenced with immunoSEQ multiplex PCR; TCRdb's copy has only in-frame clones and lacks some. The sample lists more than 90,000 clones; 55% to 70% were seen once. This clone was seen a handful of times.

This TCR derives from a human donor with alopecia areata. The sequencing used CD8+ T cells sorted from blood, collected around week 55, from a patient treated with tofacitinib. The chain employs TRBV4-2 and TRBJ2-1, with 7 nucleotides matching TRBD2. The CDR3 loop reads CASSAGDIYNEQFF. CDR3 DNA: TGTGCCAGCAGCGCGGGGGATATCTACAATGAGCAGTTCTTC.